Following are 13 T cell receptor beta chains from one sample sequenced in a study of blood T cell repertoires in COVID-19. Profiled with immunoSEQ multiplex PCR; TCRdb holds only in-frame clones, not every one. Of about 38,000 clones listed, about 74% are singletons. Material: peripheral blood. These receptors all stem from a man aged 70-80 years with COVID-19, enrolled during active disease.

The DNA of the CDR3 is TGTGCCAGCAGCTTGTTACTTCCTGGAAACACCATATATTTT. This translates into CASSLLLPGNTIYF. The chain joins TRBV5-6 to TRBJ1-3; no reliable D call. The CDR3 is 14 amino acids. V lost 1 base, J lost 2 bases, and 7 bases lay in between. The germline gives CDR1 SGHDT, CDR2 YYEEEE. Together with reference TRBV5-6 and TRBJ1-3, the CDR3 gives the full variable domain: DAGVTQSPTHLIKTRGQQVTLRCSPKSGHDTVSWYQQALGQGPQFIFQYYEEEERQRGNFPDRFSGHQFPNYSSELNVNALLLGDSALYLCASSLLLPGNTIYFGEGSWLTVV.

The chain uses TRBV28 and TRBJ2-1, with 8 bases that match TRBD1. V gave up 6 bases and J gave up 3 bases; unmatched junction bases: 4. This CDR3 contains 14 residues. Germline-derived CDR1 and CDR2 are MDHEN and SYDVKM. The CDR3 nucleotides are TGTGCCAGCAGACCAGGGGGCAGCTACAATGAGCAGTTCTTC. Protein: CASRPGGSYNEQFF. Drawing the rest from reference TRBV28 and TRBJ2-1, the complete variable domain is DVKVTQSSRYLVKRTGEKVFLECVQDMDHENMFWYRQDPGLGLRLIYFSYDVKMKEKGDIPEGYSVSREKKERFSLILESASTNQTSMYLCASRPGGSYNEQFFGPGTRLTVL.

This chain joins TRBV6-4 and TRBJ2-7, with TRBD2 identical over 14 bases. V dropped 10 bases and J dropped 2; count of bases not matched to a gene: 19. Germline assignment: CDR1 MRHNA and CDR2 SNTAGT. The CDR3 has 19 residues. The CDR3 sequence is CAIQSSGTSGSWAPYEQYF. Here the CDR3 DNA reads TGTGCCATCCAAAGCTCCGGGACTAGCGGGAGTTGGGCCCCCTACGAGCAGTACTTC.

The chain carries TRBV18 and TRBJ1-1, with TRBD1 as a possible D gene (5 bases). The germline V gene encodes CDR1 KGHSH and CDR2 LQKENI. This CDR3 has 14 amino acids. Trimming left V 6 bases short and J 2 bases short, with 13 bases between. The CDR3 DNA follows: TGTGCCAGCTCTCGCAGGGACTCAAACACTGAAGCTTTCTTT. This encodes CASSRRDSNTEAFF.

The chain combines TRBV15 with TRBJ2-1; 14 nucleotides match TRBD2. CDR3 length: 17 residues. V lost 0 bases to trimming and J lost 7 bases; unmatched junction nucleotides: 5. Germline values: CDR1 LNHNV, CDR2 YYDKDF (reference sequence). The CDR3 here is CATSRDGTSGSLNEQFF. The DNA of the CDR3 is TGTGCCACCAGCAGAGACGGGACTAGCGGGAGTCTAAATGAGCAGTTCTTC.

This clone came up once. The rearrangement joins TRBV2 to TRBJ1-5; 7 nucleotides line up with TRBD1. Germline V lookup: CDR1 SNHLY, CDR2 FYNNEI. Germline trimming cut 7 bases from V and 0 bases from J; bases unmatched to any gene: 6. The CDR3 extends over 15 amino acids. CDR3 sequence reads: CASTEQGYSNQPQHF. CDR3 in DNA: TGTGCCAGCACGGAACAGGGGTATAGCAATCAGCCCCAGCATTTT.

Here the CDR3 DNA reads TGTGCCAGCTCCGGGACATACAATGAGCAGTTCTTC. Translating gives CASSGTYNEQFF. J is TRBJ2-1 and V is TRBV7-2; a weak D match, TRBD1 (6 bases). Trimming stripped 8 bases from V and 4 bases from J, with 9 bases between. There are 12 residues in the CDR3. Per the germline V gene, CDR1 is SGHTA and CDR2 is FQGNSA.

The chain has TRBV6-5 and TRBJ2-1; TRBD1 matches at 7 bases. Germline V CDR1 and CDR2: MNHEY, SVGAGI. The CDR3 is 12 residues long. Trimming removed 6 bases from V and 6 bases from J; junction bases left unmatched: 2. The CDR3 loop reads CASSYRGNEQFF. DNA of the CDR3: TGTGCCAGCAGCTACAGGGGCAATGAGCAGTTCTTC.

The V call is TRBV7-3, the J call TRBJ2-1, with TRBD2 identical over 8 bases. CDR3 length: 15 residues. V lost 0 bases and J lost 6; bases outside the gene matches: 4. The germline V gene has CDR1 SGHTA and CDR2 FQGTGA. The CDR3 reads CASSLTGTSPNEQFF. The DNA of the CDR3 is TGTGCCAGCAGCTTAACCGGGACTAGTCCCAATGAGCAGTTCTTC.

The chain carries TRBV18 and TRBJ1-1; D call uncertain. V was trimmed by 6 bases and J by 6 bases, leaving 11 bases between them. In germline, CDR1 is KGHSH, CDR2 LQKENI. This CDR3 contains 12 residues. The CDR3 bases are TGTGCCAGCTCCCGGCCCGGGGCTGAAGCTTTCTTT. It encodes CASSRPGAEAFF.

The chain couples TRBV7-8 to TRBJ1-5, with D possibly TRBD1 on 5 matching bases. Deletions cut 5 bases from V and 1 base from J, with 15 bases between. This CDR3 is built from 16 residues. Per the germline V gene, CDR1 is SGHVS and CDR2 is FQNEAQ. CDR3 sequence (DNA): TGTGCCAGCAGCCCTGGACGGGGGTTAAGCAATCAGCCCCAGCATTTT. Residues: CASSPGRGLSNQPQHF. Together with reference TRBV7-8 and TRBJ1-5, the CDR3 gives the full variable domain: GAGVSQSPRYKVAKRGQDVALRCDPISGHVSLFWYQQALGQGPEFLTYFQNEAQLDKSGLPSDRFFAERPEGSVSTLKIQRTQQEDSAVYLCASSPGRGLSNQPQHFGDGTRLSIL.

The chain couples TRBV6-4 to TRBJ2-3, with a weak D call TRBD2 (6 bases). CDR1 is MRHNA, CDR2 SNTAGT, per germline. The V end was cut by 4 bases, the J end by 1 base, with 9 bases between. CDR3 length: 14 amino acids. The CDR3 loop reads CASSGGLRTDTQYF. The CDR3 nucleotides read TGTGCCAGCAGTGGGGGACTCCGCACAGATACGCAGTATTTT.

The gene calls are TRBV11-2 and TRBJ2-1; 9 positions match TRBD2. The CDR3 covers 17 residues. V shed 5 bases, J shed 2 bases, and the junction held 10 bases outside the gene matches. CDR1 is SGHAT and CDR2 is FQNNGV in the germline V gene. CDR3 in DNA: TGTGCCAGCAGCCTCAAGGGCGGGAGGGCCCCCTACAATGAGCAGTTCTTC. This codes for CASSLKGGRAPYNEQFF.